These 9 T cell receptor beta chains were sequenced from one sample in a study of post-analysis software for immune sequencing data. The TCR beta cDNA libraries carried unique molecular identifiers. Each CDR3 protein gets one entry after TCRdb re-called the PCR reads with MiXCR. The sample yields roughly 170,000 distinct CDR3 sequences, around 30% seen once. Their antigens are not known. Findings and limits, study-wide: Roughly five TRBV segments were significantly more frequent in patients than in controls. TRBV5-6, TRBV5-1 and TRBV20-1 were among these segments.

The specimen sequenced was blood. These receptors all come from a girl aged 5-17 years with multiple sclerosis.

The J gene is TRBJ1-1, the V gene TRBV9; 10 bases agree with TRBD1. CDR1 is SGDLS and CDR2 is YYNGEE in the germline V gene. The CDR3 contains 15 residues. With 0 bases clipped from V and 10 bases from J, the junction kept 9 bases outside the gene matches. This chain's CDR3 is CASSVDGGQGRAAFF. CDR3 bases: TGTGCCAGCAGCGTAGACGGGGGACAGGGGCGAGCAGCTTTCTTT.

This clonotype was picked up a small number of times. Here the CDR3 reads CASSESLNNYGYTF. The CDR3 DNA sequence: TGTGCCAGCAGTGAATCCCTAAATAACTATGGCTACACCTTC. This sequence joins TRBV25-1 and TRBJ1-2; D remains unclear. Trimming cost V 1 base and J 1 base, with 7 bases left between them. CDR3 length equals 14 residues. CDR1 and CDR2 (germline): MGHDK, SYGVNS.

V usage is TRBV5-7 and J usage is TRBJ1-6; no definite D call. TRBV5-7 is placed among ORFs of uncertain function. The CDR3 runs to 13 residues. V lost 7 bases and J lost 7, with 12 bases in between. For the CDR3, the DNA is TGTGCCAGCGCCGTTGGAGGGAATTCACCCCTCCACTTT. It specifies CASAVGGNSPLHF.

This clonotype was seen at least ten times. The chain couples TRBV12-3 or TRBV12-4 to TRBJ2-1; D unclear. Trimming stripped 1 base from V and 5 bases from J, with 6 bases between. There are 13 residues in the CDR3. The CDR3 reads CASSLGRDNEQFF. The DNA for the CDR3 is TGTGCCAGCAGTTTAGGCAGAGACAATGAGCAGTTCTTC.

With regard to this clonotype: This could be a read error, since a much larger clone is one nucleotide away. In DNA form, the CDR3 reads TGCGCCAGCAGGGGAGGGCCCGGGGGAGGTACAGATACGCAGTATTTT. Translated, it gives CASRGGPGGGTDTQYF. The V call is TRBV4-1, the J call TRBJ2-3; 7 bases match TRBD2. CDR3 length: 16 amino acids. The V gene end was trimmed by 6 bases and the J gene end by 3 bases; junction bases not matched to a gene: 12. The germline gives CDR1 MGHRA, CDR2 YSYEKL.

In its sample, this clonotype was seen a few times. Germline is not matched at one junction end, which may reflect a read error. The chain employs TRBV5-4 and TRBJ1-6; D is possibly TRBD1 (6 bases). This CDR3 spans 15 amino acids. Looked up from germline, CDR1 is SGHNT and CDR2 is YYREEE (reference sequence). The CDR3 nucleotides are TGTGCCAGCAGCGTGGAAGGACAGTATAATTCACCCCCCCACTTT. Translated: CASSVEGQYNSPPHF.

This clonotype was observed many times. This chain joins TRBV3-1 and TRBJ2-3; D is unresolved. The CDR3 loop spans 13 amino acids. Trimming cost V 4 bases and J 5 bases, with 10 bases left between them. CDR1 and CDR2 (germline): LGHDT, YNNKEL (reference sequence). CDR3 sequence reads: CASSPYVEDTQYF. The DNA of the CDR3 is TGTGCCAGCAGCCCCTACGTTGAAGATACGCAGTATTTT.

The table lists this clonotype with a few counts. The chain couples TRBV20-1 to TRBJ1-2, with D tentatively TRBD1 (6 bases). The CDR3 consists of 14 residues. Per germline, CDR1 DFQATT and CDR2 SNEGSKA (reference sequence). V was pared by 0 bases and J by 3 bases, with 11 bases between. The DNA for the CDR3 is TGCAGTGCTAGAGATACAGGGTCGGACTATGGCTACACCTTC. This encodes CSARDTGSDYGYTF.

This clonotype came up many times. The chain is built from TRBV3-1 and TRBJ2-1; D might be TRBD1 (6 bases). Germline-derived CDR1 and CDR2 are LGHDT and YNNKEL (reference sequence). The V gene lost 0 bases and the J gene lost 6 bases, with 9 bases spanning the gap. The length of the CDR3 is 14 residues. The CDR3 region has the DNA TGTGCCAGCAGCCAAGATTGGACAGCCAATGAGCAGTTCTTC. Residues: CASSQDWTANEQFF.